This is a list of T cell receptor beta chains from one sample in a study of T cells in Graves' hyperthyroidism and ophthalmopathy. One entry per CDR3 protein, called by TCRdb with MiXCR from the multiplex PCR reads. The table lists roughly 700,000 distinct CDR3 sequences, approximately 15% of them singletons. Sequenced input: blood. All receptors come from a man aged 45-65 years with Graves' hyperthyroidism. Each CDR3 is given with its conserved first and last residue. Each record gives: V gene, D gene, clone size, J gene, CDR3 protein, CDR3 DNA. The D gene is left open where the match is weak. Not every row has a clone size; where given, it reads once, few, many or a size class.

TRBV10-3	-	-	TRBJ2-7	CATAGAWTGTYEQYF	TGTGCCACCGCGGGGGCCTGGACAGGGACCTACGAGCAGTACTTC
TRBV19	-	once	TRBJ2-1	CASSQRGSYNEQFF	TGTGCCAGTAGCCAGAGGGGCTCCTACAATGAGCAGTTCTTC
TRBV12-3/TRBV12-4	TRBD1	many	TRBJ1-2	CASSSRDRGTYGYTF	TGTGCCAGCAGCTCCCGGGACAGGGGAACCTATGGCTACACCTTC
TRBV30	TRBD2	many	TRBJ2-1	CASQDTLAGARHNEQFF	TGTGCCTCACAAGATACTCTAGCGGGGGCTCGCCACAATGAGCAGTTCTTC
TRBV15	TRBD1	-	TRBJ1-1	CATSRAGGNTEAFF	TGTGCCACCAGCAGGGCAGGGGGGAACACTGAAGCTTTCTTT
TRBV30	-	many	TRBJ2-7	CAWSVGRYEQYF	TGTGCCTGGAGTGTAGGCAGGTACGAGCAGTACTTC
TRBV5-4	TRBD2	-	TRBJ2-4	CASSGTSLRSTKNIQYF	TGTGCCAGCAGCGGGACTAGCCTACGTTCTACCAAAAACATTCAGTACTTC
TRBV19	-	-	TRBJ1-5	CASSPARGQYSNQPQHF	TGTGCCAGTAGCCCGGCCCGCGGACAGTATAGCAATCAGCCCCAGCATTTT
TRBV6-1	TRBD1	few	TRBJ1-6	CASTGTANSPLHF	TGTGCCAGCACCGGGACAGCTAATTCACCCCTCCACTTT
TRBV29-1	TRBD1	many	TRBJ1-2	CSVVQGLYGYTF	TGCAGCGTTGTACAGGGGCTCTATGGCTACACCTTC
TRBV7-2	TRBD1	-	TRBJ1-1	CASSLQANRGNTEAFF	TGTGCCAGCAGCTTACAAGCAAACAGGGGGAACACTGAAGCTTTCTTT
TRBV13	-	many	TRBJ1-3	CASSDKGNTIYF	TGTGCCAGCAGTGATAAGGGAAACACCATATATTTT
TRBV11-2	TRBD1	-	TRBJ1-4	CASSLRQGIDEKLFF	TGTGCCAGCAGCTTACGACAGGGGATAGATGAAAAACTGTTTTTT
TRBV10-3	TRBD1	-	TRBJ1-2	CAISRQGQNYGYTF	TGTGCCATCAGTCGACAGGGGCAGAACTATGGCTACACCTTC
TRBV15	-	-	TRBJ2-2	CATSTTLRALGRPNTGELFF	TGTGCCACCAGCACCACCCTGAGGGCCCTAGGTAGACCGAACACCGGGGAGCTGTTTTTT
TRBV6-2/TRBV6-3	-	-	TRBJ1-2	CASMGVYYGYTF	TGTGCCAGCATGGGGGTTTACTATGGCTACACCTTC
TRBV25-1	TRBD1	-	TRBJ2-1	CASSAPGQGARGQFF	TGTGCCAGCAGTGCACCGGGACAGGGCGCGAGGGGGCAGTTCTTC
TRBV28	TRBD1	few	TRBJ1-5	CATKGQTYQPQHF	TGTGCCACAAAGGGACAGACCTATCAGCCCCAGCATTTT
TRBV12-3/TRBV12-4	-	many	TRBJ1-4	CASSDRTGMGNEKLFF	TGTGCCAGCAGTGACCGTACGGGAATGGGTAATGAAAAACTGTTTTTT
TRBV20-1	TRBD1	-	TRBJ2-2	CSAREEDRGDTGELFF	TGCAGTGCTAGAGAGGAGGACAGGGGGGACACCGGGGAGCTGTTTTTT
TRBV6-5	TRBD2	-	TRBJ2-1	CASSIRSGAYNEQFF	TGTGCCAGCAGTATACGGAGCGGGGCCTACAATGAGCAGTTCTTC
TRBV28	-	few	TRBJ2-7	CASRGGPGEQYF	TGTGCCAGCAGGGGCGGGCCGGGGGAGCAGTACTTC
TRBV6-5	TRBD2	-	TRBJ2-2	CASTTTSGSRELFF	TGTGCCAGCACCACAACTAGCGGGAGCCGGGAGCTGTTTTTT
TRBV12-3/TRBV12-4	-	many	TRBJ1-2	CASSLRSGPVYGYTF	TGTGCCAGCAGCCTCCGTTCGGGTCCTGTCTATGGCTACACCTTC
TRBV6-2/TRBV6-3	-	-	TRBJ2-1	CASSSRWGLSSYNEQFF	TGTGCCAGCAGCTCGCGTTGGGGCCTGAGCTCCTACAATGAGCAGTTCTTC
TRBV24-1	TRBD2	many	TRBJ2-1	CATSDFEGLVPNEQFF	TGTGCCACCAGTGATTTTGAGGGACTAGTCCCCAATGAGCAGTTCTTC
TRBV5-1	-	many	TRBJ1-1	CASSLGGTNTEAFF	TGTGCCAGCAGCTTAGGCGGAACGAACACTGAAGCTTTCTTT
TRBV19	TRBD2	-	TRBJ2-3	CASSIGEGRDTQYF	TGTGCCAGTAGTATTGGGGAGGGGAGAGATACGCAGTATTTT
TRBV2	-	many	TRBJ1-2	CASSEGNQGGYTF	TGTGCCAGCAGTGAGGGTAACCAGGGTGGCTACACCTTC
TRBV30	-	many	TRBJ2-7	CAWSSQRSSYEQYF	TGTGCCTGGTCCTCTCAACGTAGCTCCTACGAGCAGTACTTC
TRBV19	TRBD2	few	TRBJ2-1	CATSGTAGSYSYNEQFF	TGTGCCACCAGTGGTACAGCGGGATCCTACTCCTACAATGAGCAGTTCTTC
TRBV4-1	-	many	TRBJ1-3	CASSQPGRISGNTIYF	TGCGCCAGCAGCCAACCGGGACGGATCTCTGGAAACACCATATATTTT
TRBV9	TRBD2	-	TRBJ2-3	CASSVGTSGSVTQYF	TGTGCCAGCAGCGTAGGGACTAGCGGGAGTGTTACGCAGTATTTT
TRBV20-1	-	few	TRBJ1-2	CSATPRVYGYTF	TGCAGTGCTACCCCCAGGGTCTATGGCTACACCTTC
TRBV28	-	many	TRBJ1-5	CASSLSVLRQPQHF	TGTGCCAGCAGCCTATCCGTCCTCAGGCAGCCCCAGCATTTT
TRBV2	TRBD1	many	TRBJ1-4	CASSEAPGTANEKLFF	TGTGCCAGCAGTGAAGCGCCGGGGACAGCTAATGAAAAACTGTTTTTT
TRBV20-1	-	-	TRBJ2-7	CSARSQAYEQYF	TGCAGTGCTAGGTCCCAGGCCTACGAGCAGTACTTC
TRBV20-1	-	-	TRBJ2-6	CSATAGANVLTF	TGCAGTGCTACAGCTGGGGCCAACGTCCTGACTTTC
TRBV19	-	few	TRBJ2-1	CASSRIGGWDNEQFF	TGTGCCAGTAGTCGGATCGGCGGGTGGGACAATGAGCAGTTCTTC
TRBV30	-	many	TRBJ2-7	CAWSVPRRGFPAYEQYF	TGTGCCTGGAGTGTCCCTAGACGCGGGTTTCCTGCCTACGAGCAGTACTTC
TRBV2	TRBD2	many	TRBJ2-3	CASSIPGGAGLTDTQYF	TGTGCCAGCAGCATCCCCGGGGGAGCGGGGCTCACAGATACGCAGTATTTT
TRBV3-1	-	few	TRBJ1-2	CASSQDLASYGYTF	TGTGCCAGCAGCCAAGATTTGGCCAGCTATGGCTACACCTTC
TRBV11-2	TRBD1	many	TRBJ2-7	CASSSRQGAYEQYF	TGTGCCAGCAGCTCTAGACAGGGGGCTTACGAGCAGTACTTC
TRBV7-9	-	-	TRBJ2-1	CASSLAGSESVYNEQFF	TGTGCCAGCAGCTTAGCGGGGTCAGAAAGTGTTTACAATGAGCAGTTCTTC
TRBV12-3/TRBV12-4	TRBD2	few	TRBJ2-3	CTRVAGGAPDTQYF	TGTACTAGGGTAGCGGGGGGGGCCCCAGATACGCAGTATTTT
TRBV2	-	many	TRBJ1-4	CASTQSREGYSNEKLFF	TGTGCCAGCACCCAATCACGGGAGGGGTATTCTAATGAAAAACTGTTTTTT
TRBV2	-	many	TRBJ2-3	CASRLRLADTQYF	TGTGCCAGCAGACTCCGACTGGCAGATACGCAGTATTTT
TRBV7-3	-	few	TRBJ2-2	CASSPTSSRNTGELFF	TGTGCCAGCAGCCCGACTTCCTCCCGAAACACCGGGGAGCTGTTTTTT
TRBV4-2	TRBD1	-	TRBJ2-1	CASSRGPGQGTIGLNNEQFF	TGTGCCAGCAGCCGAGGCCCGGGACAGGGGACGATCGGGTTAAACAATGAGCAGTTCTTC